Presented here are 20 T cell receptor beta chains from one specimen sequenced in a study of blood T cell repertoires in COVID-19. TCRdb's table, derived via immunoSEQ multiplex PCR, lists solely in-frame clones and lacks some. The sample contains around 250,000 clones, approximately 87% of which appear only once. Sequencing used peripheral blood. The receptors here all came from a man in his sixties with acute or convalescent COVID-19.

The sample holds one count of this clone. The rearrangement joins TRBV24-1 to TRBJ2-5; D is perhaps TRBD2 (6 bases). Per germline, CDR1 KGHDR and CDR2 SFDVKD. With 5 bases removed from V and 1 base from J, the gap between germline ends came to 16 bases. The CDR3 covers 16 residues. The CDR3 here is CATSAALAPTQETQYF. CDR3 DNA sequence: TGTGCCACCAGTGCGGCTCTAGCGCCGACCCAAGAGACCCAGTACTTC.

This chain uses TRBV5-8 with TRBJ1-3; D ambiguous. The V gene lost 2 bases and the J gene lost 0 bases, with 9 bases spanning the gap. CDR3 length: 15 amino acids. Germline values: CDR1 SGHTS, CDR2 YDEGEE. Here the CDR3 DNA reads TGTGCCAGCAGCTTCGAGCTCAACTCTGGAAACACCATATATTTT. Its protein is CASSFELNSGNTIYF.

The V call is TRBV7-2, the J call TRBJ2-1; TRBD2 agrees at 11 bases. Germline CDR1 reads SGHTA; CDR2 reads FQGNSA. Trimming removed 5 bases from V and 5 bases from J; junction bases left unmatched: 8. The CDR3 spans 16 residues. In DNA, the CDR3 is TGTGCCAGCAGCGTTACCGGGACTAGCGGAAACAATGAGCAGTTCTTC. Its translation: CASSVTGTSGNNEQFF.

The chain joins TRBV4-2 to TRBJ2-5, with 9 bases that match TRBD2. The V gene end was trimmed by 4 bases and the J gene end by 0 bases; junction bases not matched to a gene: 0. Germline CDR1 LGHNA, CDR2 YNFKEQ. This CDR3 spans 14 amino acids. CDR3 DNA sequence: TGTGCCAGCAGCCGACTAGCGGACCAAGAGACCCAGTACTTC. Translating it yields CASSRLADQETQYF.

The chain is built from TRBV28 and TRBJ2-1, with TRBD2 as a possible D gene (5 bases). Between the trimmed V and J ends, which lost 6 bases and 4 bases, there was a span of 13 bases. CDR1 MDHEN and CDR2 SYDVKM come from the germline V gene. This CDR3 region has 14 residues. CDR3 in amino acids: CASRDGKRYNEQFF. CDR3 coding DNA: TGTGCCAGCAGGGACGGGAAGCGGTACAATGAGCAGTTCTTC.

CDR3: CASNLQGALGYTF. The CDR3, as DNA: TGTGCCAGCAACCTACAGGGGGCGCTTGGCTACACCTTC. The chain links TRBV28 to TRBJ1-2, with TRBD1 matching over 9 bases. This CDR3 is 13 amino acids long. Unmatched junction bases numbered 7, after V lost 7 bases and J lost 7 bases. Germline V gene lookup returns CDR1 MDHEN and CDR2 SYDVKM.

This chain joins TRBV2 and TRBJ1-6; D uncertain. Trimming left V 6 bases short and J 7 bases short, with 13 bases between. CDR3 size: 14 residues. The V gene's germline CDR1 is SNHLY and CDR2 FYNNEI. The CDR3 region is CASSPGRRNSPLHF. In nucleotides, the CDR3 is TGTGCCAGCAGCCCCGGGAGGAGAAATTCACCCCTCCACTTT.

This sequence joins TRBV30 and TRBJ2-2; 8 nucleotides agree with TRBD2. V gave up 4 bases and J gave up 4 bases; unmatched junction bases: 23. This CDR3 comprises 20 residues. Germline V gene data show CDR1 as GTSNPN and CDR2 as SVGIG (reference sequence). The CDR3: CAWIHGAVAGTRGSTGELFF. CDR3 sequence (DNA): TGTGCCTGGATCCATGGGGCGGTCGCCGGGACTAGAGGGAGCACCGGGGAGCTGTTTTTT.

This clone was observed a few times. This CDR3 reads CASSFSTGELFF. CDR3 DNA sequence: TGTGCCAGCAGCTTTAGCACCGGGGAGCTGTTTTTT. J is TRBJ2-2 and V is TRBV9; D is unresolved. Germline V gene lookup returns CDR1 SGDLS and CDR2 YYNGEE. V was clipped by 4 bases and J by 4 bases, with 5 bases between them. This CDR3 has 12 residues.

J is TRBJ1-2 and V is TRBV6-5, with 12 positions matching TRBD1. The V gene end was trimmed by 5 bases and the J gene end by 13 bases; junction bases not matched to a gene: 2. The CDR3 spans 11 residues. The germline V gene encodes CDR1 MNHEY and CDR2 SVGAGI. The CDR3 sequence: CASSQGQGATF. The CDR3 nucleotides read TGTGCCAGCAGTCAGGGACAGGGGGCCACCTTC.

This chain's CDR3 is CASSQTTSRTDTQYF. The CDR3 DNA reads as TGTGCCAGCAGCCAAACGACTAGTCGGACAGATACGCAGTATTTT. The chain links TRBV3-1 (or the pseudogene TRBV3-2) to TRBJ2-3; TRBD2 is a possible D gene (6 bases). Germline values: CDR1 LGHDT, CDR2 YNNKEL (reference sequence). V was trimmed by 2 bases and J by 3 bases, leaving 12 bases between them. This CDR3 spans 15 amino acids.

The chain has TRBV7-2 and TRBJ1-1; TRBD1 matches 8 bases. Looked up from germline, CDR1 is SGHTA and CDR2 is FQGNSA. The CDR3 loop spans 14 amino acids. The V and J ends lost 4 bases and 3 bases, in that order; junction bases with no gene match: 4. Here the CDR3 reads CASSSQGDYTEAFF. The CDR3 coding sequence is TGTGCCAGCAGCTCACAGGGGGATTACACTGAAGCTTTCTTT. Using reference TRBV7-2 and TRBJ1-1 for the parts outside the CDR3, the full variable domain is GAGVSQSPSNKVTEKGKDVELRCDPISGHTALYWYRQSLGQGLEFLIYFQGNSAPDKSGLPSDRFSAERTGGSVSTLTIQRTQQEDSAVYLCASSSQGDYTEAFFGQGTRLTVV.

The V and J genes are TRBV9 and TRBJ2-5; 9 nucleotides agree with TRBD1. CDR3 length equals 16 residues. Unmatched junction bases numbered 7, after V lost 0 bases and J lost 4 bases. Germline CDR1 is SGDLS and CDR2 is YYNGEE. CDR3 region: CASSVGGQGNRETQYF. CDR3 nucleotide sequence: TGTGCCAGCAGCGTAGGGGGACAGGGTAATCGAGAGACCCAGTACTTC. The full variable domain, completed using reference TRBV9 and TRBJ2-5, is DSGVTQTPKHLITATGQRVTLRCSPRSGDLSVYWYQQSLDQGLQFLIQYYNGEERAKGNILERFSAQQFPDLHSELNLSSLELGDSALYFCASSVGGQGNRETQYFGPGTRLLVL.

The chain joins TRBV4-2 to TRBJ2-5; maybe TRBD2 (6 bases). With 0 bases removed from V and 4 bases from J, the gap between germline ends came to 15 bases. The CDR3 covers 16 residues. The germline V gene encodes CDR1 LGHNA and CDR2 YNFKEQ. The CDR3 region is CASSQEPGRILETQYF. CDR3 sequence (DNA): TGTGCCAGCAGCCAAGAACCAGGGAGGATACTAGAGACCCAGTACTTC.

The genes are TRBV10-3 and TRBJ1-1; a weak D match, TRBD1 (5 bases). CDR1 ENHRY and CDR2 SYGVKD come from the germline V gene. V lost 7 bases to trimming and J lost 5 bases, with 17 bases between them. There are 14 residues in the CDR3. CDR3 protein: CAITAGQGGTEAFF. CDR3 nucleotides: TGTGCCATCACCGCTGGCCAGGGAGGGACTGAAGCTTTCTTT.

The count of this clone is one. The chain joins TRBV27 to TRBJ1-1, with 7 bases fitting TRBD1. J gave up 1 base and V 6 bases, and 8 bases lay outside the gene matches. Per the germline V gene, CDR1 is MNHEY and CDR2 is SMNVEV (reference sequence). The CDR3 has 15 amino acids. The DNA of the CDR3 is TGTGCCAGCAGCCCTATGGGACAGAGGAACACTGAAGCTTTCTTT. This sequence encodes CASSPMGQRNTEAFF.

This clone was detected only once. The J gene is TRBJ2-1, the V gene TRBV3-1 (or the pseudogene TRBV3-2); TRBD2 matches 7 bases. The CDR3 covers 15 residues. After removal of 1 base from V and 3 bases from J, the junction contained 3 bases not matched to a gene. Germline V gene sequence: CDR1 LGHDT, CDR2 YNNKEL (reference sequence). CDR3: CASSQVAGVYNEQFF. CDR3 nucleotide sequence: TGTGCCAGCAGCCAAGTCGCGGGAGTCTACAATGAGCAGTTCTTC.

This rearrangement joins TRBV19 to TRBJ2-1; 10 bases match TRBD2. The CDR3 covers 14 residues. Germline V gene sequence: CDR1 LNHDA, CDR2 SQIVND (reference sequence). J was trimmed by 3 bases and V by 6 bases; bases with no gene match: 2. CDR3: CASRPSGGYNEQFF. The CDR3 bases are TGTGCCAGTAGACCTAGCGGGGGCTACAATGAGCAGTTCTTC.

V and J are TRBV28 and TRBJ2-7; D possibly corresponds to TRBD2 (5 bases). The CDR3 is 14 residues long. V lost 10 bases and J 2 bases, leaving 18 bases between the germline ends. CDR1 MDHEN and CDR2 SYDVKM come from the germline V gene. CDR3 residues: CATVGSSAPYEQYF. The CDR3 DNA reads TGTGCCACCGTAGGGAGTTCCGCCCCCTACGAGCAGTACTTC.

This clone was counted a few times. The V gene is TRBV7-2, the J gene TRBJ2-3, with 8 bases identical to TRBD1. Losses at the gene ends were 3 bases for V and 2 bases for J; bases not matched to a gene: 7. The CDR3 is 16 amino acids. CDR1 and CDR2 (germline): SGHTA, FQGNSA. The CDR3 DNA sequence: TGTGCCAGCAGCTTTCACGGACAGGGCACCACAGATACGCAGTATTTT. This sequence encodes CASSFHGQGTTDTQYF.